This T cell receptor (beta chain) originates from a study of regulatory T cells in long-lasting Graves disease. Trimming removed 1 base at V and 3 bases at J, with 9 bases between. The germline CDR1 and CDR2 sequences are DFQATT and SNEGSKA (reference sequence). CDR3 length equals 13 residues. As for time point: persistent/refractory GD, antithyroid drugs over 5 years with positive TRAb. PBMC RNA served as the TCR library source. Graves' disease was diagnosed by American Thyroid Association guidelines. Study conclusions and caveats: The study examined only peripheral blood, not thyroid tissue. Patients with persistent disease showed a bias toward TRBV28, TRBJ1-2 and TRBJ2-5. Persistent patients had more shared public clonotypes (about 2,800) than new patients (just over 950).

HTBI primers from iRepertoire and Arm-PCR of CDR3 regions yielded the TCR beta libraries. TCRdb passed the multiplex PCR reads through MiXCR, listing each CDR3 protein once. The sample has fewer than 400,000 distinct CDR3 sequences, under 25% seen once; the top ten hold about a fifth. This clonotype was seen many times. Its antigen is currently unknown. The clonotype comes from a female donor with Graves disease. The chain couples TRBV20-1 to TRBJ1-2; maybe TRBD1 (6 bases). This specimen was peripheral blood mononuclear cells (PBMCs), taken when the disease was refractory, from a patient treated with antithyroid drugs. This CDR3 is CSARVRTDYGYTF. In DNA, the CDR3 is TGCAGTGCTAGAGTACGGACAGACTATGGCTACACCTTC.